This T cell receptor beta chain was identified during a study of blood T cell repertoires in COVID-19. Study-level background: Samples representing acute and convalescent COVID-19 were sourced from the United States, Italy and Spain. From T cells, B-cell-depleted T cells, or PBMCs came the material, which was cDNA or gDNA.

In the authors' workflow: Nucleated cell number was recorded as an estimate derived from reference gene primer amplification. Sequencing was performed with immunoSEQ multiplex PCR; in TCRdb, only in-frame clones are kept and a portion is missing. V, J and clone size reflect that table, while D and trimming were determined from the DNA. The sample holds roughly 16,000 clones, 93% seen once. The TCR originated in a human donor in a cohort sampled during active COVID-19. Sample: peripheral blood.

CDR3 nucleotides: TGTGCCAGTCGGACAGGGTGGGAGGACGAGCAGTACTTC. It codes for CASRTGWEDEQYF. The chain couples TRBV19 to TRBJ2-7, with 8 bases lining up with TRBD1. Germline lookup yields CDR1 LNHDA and CDR2 SQIVND (reference sequence). The CDR3 has 13 residues. The ends lost 8 bases at V and 5 bases at J; junction bases unmatched: 8.